The 20 T cell receptor beta chains presented below share a single source sample, sequenced in a study of T-cell reconstitution after alpha-beta-depleted transplantation in children. Unique molecular identifiers were incorporated during preparation of the TCRbeta library. TCRdb called the PCR reads again in MiXCR, with one record for every CDR3 protein. The sample holds approximately 390,000 distinct CDR3 sequences, under 13% seen once. Sequenced here: PBMCs from the stem cell graft donor, sampled from the stem cell graft. The receptors originated from a human donor who donated a stem cell graft to a child with acute myeloid leukemia.

This clonotype was seen repeatedly, ten times or more. The chain links TRBV20-1 to TRBJ2-3, with unresolved D. The CDR3 sequence is 14 residues long. Trimming pared 3 bases from V and 2 bases from J, leaving 12 bases between. Germline V gene data show CDR1 as DFQATT and CDR2 as SNEGSKA (reference sequence). CDR3 nucleotide sequence: TGCAGTGCTAGGGTGACCCTCACCACAGATACGCAGTATTTT. It encodes CSARVTLTTDTQYF.

This clonotype was found many times. J is TRBJ2-7 and V is TRBV29-1, with a possible D match to TRBD1 (5 bases). The CDR3 runs 15 residues. V gave up 3 bases and J gave up 1 base, with 16 bases separating them. Per germline, CDR1 SQVTM and CDR2 ANQGSEA. The CDR3 protein is CSVDKINKGSYEQYF. The CDR3 DNA reads TGCAGCGTTGACAAGATTAACAAGGGGTCCTACGAGCAGTACTTC.

This clonotype was seen at least ten times. This chain uses TRBV5-1 with TRBJ2-7; 12 nucleotides agree with TRBD1. V shed 3 bases, J shed 6 bases, and the junction held 7 bases outside the gene matches. CDR3 size: 15 residues. Germline CDR1 reads SGHRS; CDR2 reads YFSETQ. This CDR3 reads CASSSEGQGASEQYF. The CDR3 region has the DNA TGCGCCAGCAGCTCGGAGGGACAGGGGGCAAGCGAGCAGTACTTC.

This clonotype was recorded at least ten times. The J gene is TRBJ1-2, the V gene TRBV18; 7 positions agree with TRBD1. This CDR3 is 16 amino acids long. V was pared by 0 bases and J by 5 bases, with 9 bases of the junction left unmatched. Germline CDR1 and CDR2: KGHSH and LQKENI. This CDR3 is CASSPPPGQILYGYTF. The CDR3 bases are TGTGCCAGCTCACCACCGCCGGGACAGATACTTTATGGCTACACCTTC.

This chain connects TRBV6-5 to TRBJ2-3, with TRBD2 as a possible D gene (6 bases). Trimming took 6 bases from V and 1 from J, leaving 14 bases between them. CDR1 MNHEY and CDR2 SVGAGI come from the germline V gene. The CDR3 sequence is 15 residues long. CDR3 amino acids: CASRSPGEGTDTQYF. CDR3 in DNA: TGTGCCAGCAGATCCCCGGGGGAGGGCACAGATACGCAGTATTTT.

Turning to this clonotype: Given a much more abundant clone one base away, this may be a read error. The CDR3 DNA follows: TGTGCCAGCACCCAACAAGAGACCCAGTACTTC. It encodes CASTQQETQYF. This chain uses TRBV7-6 with TRBJ2-5, with D uncertain. The CDR3 totals 11 residues. CDR1 SGHVS and CDR2 FNYEAQ come from the germline V gene. V was cut by 7 bases and J by 2 bases, with 5 bases left in between.

This sequence joins TRBV20-1 and TRBJ2-1, with 7 bases that match TRBD2. The J segment lost 7 bases and the V segment lost 3 bases, leaving 9 bases of the junction unmatched. Germline CDR1 is DFQATT and CDR2 is SNEGSKA (reference sequence). The length of the CDR3 is 14 residues. CDR3 region: CSASPSGTGNEQFF. In DNA, the CDR3 is TGCAGTGCTAGTCCTAGCGGCACGGGTAATGAGCAGTTCTTC.

This clonotype was counted ten times or more. The chain joins TRBV7-2 to TRBJ2-5; TRBD1 matches at 7 bases. The CDR3 has 14 residues. After removal of 5 bases from V and 2 bases from J, the junction contained 5 bases not matched to a gene. The V gene's germline CDR1 is SGHTA and CDR2 FQGNSA. The CDR3: CASSRDRDQETQYF. The CDR3 DNA sequence: TGTGCCAGCAGCCGAGACAGGGATCAAGAGACCCAGTACTTC.

This clonotype was observed a few times. The chain has TRBV5-1 and TRBJ1-2, with a possible D match to TRBD1 (5 bases). The germline CDR1 and CDR2 sequences are SGHRS and YFSETQ. Trimming took 4 bases from V and 0 from J, leaving 13 bases between them. The CDR3 totals 15 residues. The CDR3 nucleotides are TGCGCCAGCAGCCCGAGCTCGACAGCTAACTATGGCTACACCTTC. It is translated as CASSPSSTANYGYTF.

The table lists this clonotype with many counts. The chain employs TRBV5-1 and TRBJ1-3, with D tentatively TRBD1 (5 bases). Germline V gene data show CDR1 as SGHRS and CDR2 as YFSETQ. This CDR3 has 15 amino acids. Deletions cut 0 bases from V and 2 bases from J, with 9 bases between. The CDR3 loop is CASSLGQQAGNTIYF. The CDR3 bases are TGCGCCAGCAGCTTGGGACAGCAAGCTGGAAACACCATATATTTT.

This clonotype was observed at least ten times. The chain has TRBV7-2 and TRBJ2-3; 9 bases are shared with TRBD1. The CDR3 has 15 amino acids. V was pared by 5 bases and J by 1 base, with 4 bases of the junction left unmatched. The germline V gene encodes CDR1 SGHTA and CDR2 FQGNSA. The CDR3 sequence: CASSPWDRGTDTQYF. The CDR3 DNA reads as TGTGCCAGCAGCCCCTGGGACAGGGGCACAGATACGCAGTATTTT.

This clonotype occurred many times. This chain links TRBV12-3 or TRBV12-4 with TRBJ1-6; D unclear. The V and J ends lost 2 bases and 7 bases respectively, with 9 bases between them. This CDR3 region has 14 residues. Here the CDR3 DNA reads TGTGCCAGCAGTTTAAGAAGGGAAAATTCACCCCTCCACTTT. It is translated as CASSLRRENSPLHF.

The V gene is TRBV12-3 or TRBV12-4, the J gene TRBJ1-2; 10 nucleotides match TRBD1. The CDR3 length is 17 residues. V was clipped by 0 bases and J by 5 bases; unmatched bases: 9. The CDR3 region is CASSLALGDRGLYGYTF. CDR3 nucleotide sequence: TGTGCCAGCAGTTTAGCGCTAGGAGACAGGGGGCTTTATGGCTACACCTTC.

This clonotype was detected many times. The CDR3 is CAISETGSQYF. CDR3 DNA: TGTGCCATCAGTGAAACAGGGTCCCAGTACTTC. The chain is built from TRBV10-3 and TRBJ2-5; weak D call: TRBD1 (6 bases). The germline V gene has CDR1 ENHRY and CDR2 SYGVKD. V gave up 3 bases and J gave up 9 bases, with 8 bases separating them. This CDR3 is built from 11 residues.

The CDR3 reads CASTQGLGELFF. Here the CDR3 DNA reads TGTGCCAGCACCCAGGGTCTCGGGGAGCTGTTTTTT. The rearrangement uses TRBV25-1 and TRBJ2-2; D is perhaps TRBD1 (5 bases). The CDR3 loop spans 12 amino acids. V was cut by 7 bases and J by 7 bases, with 10 bases left in between. Germline CDR1 and CDR2: MGHDK and SYGVNS.

The V and J genes are TRBV7-8 and TRBJ2-5; D possibly corresponds to TRBD1 (5 bases). Trimming took 5 bases from V and 2 from J, leaving 30 bases between them. The CDR3 extends over 20 amino acids. CDR1 is SGHVS, CDR2 FQNEAQ, per germline. DNA of the CDR3: TGTGCCAGCAGCATCGTAGCCCGTAGCCTTTACCATAGGGGTCAAGAGACCCAGTACTTC. This gives the protein CASSIVARSLYHRGQETQYF.

In this sample, this clonotype turned up a few times. The chain has TRBV5-6 and TRBJ2-3; D is ambiguous. V lost 5 bases and J lost 5, with 12 bases in between. The CDR3 totals 13 residues. CDR1 and CDR2 (germline): SGHDT, YYEEEE. The CDR3 DNA sequence: TGTGCCAGCAGACTGACCATGGGAGATACGCAGTATTTT. Encoded protein: CASRLTMGDTQYF.

The chain joins TRBV2 to TRBJ2-2, with TRBD2 matching over 7 bases. This CDR3 is 18 amino acids long. The V gene end was trimmed by 5 bases and the J gene end by 4 bases; junction bases not matched to a gene: 16. In germline, CDR1 is SNHLY, CDR2 FYNNEI. The CDR3 sequence is CASSSVGGPSGITGELFF. The DNA for the CDR3 is TGTGCCAGCAGTTCAGTTGGGGGACCTAGCGGCATCACCGGGGAGCTGTTTTTT. The full variable domain, its missing parts supplied by reference TRBV2 and TRBJ2-2, is EPEVTQTPSHQVTQMGQEVILRCVPISNHLYFYWYRQILGQKVEFLVSFYNNEISEKSEIFDDQFSVERPDGSNFTLKIRSTKLEDSAMYFCASSSVGGPSGITGELFFGEGSRLTVL.

The chain carries TRBV5-1 and TRBJ2-1; D perhaps matches TRBD2 (5 bases). The CDR3 runs 15 residues. V was shortened by 0 bases and J by 3 bases, with 10 bases between the two germline ends. CDR1 is SGHRS and CDR2 is YFSETQ in the germline V gene. CDR3 in DNA: TGCGCCAGCAGCTTGGGTAGCGCCGACTACAATGAGCAGTTCTTC. Encoded protein: CASSLGSADYNEQFF.

The rearrangement joins TRBV5-1 to TRBJ2-2, with 7 bases matching TRBD2. Germline CDR1 and CDR2: SGHRS and YFSETQ. The junction had 4 bases not matched to a gene; V was cut back by 2 bases and J by 3 bases. CDR3 size: 15 residues. CDR3 bases: TGCGCCAGCAGCTTAGGCGGGAGCCACACCGGGGAGCTGTTTTTT. Protein: CASSLGGSHTGELFF. Combining the CDR3 with reference TRBV5-1 and TRBJ2-2 gives the whole variable domain KAGVTQTPRYLIKTRGQQVTLSCSPISGHRSVSWYQQTPGQGLQFLFEYFSETQRNKGNFPGRFSGRQFSNSRSEMNVSTLELGDSALYLCASSLGGSHTGELFFGEGSRLTVL.